This passage covers 8 T cell receptor beta chains from one sample sequenced in a study of shared clonotypes between healthy human individuals. Repertoires were generated with immunoSEQ multiplex PCR, while TCRdb's copy carries only in-frame clones and drops some. The repertoire holds under 2.5 million clones, with around 90% as singletons. Sequencing was performed on naive CD4+ T cells from PBMCs. Subset here: CD45RA+ positively selected. The receptors originated from a young man in good health. Some clones in this sample may be carry-over from other donors' samples.

The gene calls are TRBV28 and TRBJ1-5, with a weak D call TRBD1 (6 bases). V was cut by 6 bases and J by 5 bases, with 17 bases left in between. This CDR3 has 15 amino acids. Germline-derived CDR1 and CDR2 are MDHEN and SYDVKM. CDR3 loop: CASSPAGVGYQPQHF. CDR3 DNA sequence: TGTGCCAGCAGCCCCGCAGGGGTAGGTTATCAGCCCCAGCATTTT. Full variable domain (outside the CDR3, taken from reference TRBV28 and TRBJ1-5): DVKVTQSSRYLVKRTGEKVFLECVQDMDHENMFWYRQDPGLGLRLIYFSYDVKMKEKGDIPEGYSVSREKKERFSLILESASTNQTSMYLCASSPAGVGYQPQHFGDGTRLSIL.

For this clone: Other DNA sequences of this sample code for an identical CDR3. The chain employs TRBV27 and TRBJ1-4; D is uncertain. The CDR3 contains 12 residues. Germline CDR1 is MNHEY and CDR2 is SMNVEV (reference sequence). V was trimmed by 6 bases and J by 5 bases, leaving 7 bases between them. CDR3 region: CASSRTNEKLFF. In nucleotides, the CDR3 is TGTGCCAGCAGCCGAACAAATGAAAAACTGTTTTTT. Using reference TRBV27 and TRBJ1-4 for the parts outside the CDR3, the full variable domain is EAQVTQNPRYLITVTGKKLTVTCSQNMNHEYMSWYRQDPGLGLRQIYYSMNVEVTDKGDVPEGYKVSRKEKRNFPLILESPSPNQTSLYFCASSRTNEKLFFGSGTQLSVL.

The V and J genes are TRBV9 and TRBJ1-1, with unresolved D. This CDR3 spans 14 amino acids. Germline V CDR1 and CDR2: SGDLS, YYNGEE. Trimming took 4 bases from V and 8 from J, leaving 18 bases between them. CDR3 loop: CASSPRWGEKEAFF. The CDR3, as DNA: TGTGCCAGCAGCCCCCGATGGGGTGAGAAAGAAGCTTTCTTT.

This clone was counted once. The chain combines TRBV2 with TRBJ2-5, with TRBD1 matching 8 bases. Germline lookup yields CDR1 SNHLY and CDR2 FYNNEI. The CDR3 has 14 residues. J lost 5 bases, V lost 6 bases, and 8 bases had no gene match. The DNA for the CDR3 is TGTGCCAGCAGGGTCGGACAGGGAGTGGAGACCCAGTACTTC. Its protein product is CASRVGQGVETQYF.

The V call is TRBV7-9, the J call TRBJ2-5; D is possibly TRBD2 (6 bases). The J call is uncertain, as TRBJ2-7 better fits the DNA end. Germline CDR1 and CDR2: SEHNR and FQNEAQ (reference sequence). The CDR3 has 12 amino acids. CDR3: CASSGTGVEQYF. As DNA, the CDR3 is TGTGCCAGCAGCGGGACGGGAGTCGAGCAGTACTTC.

The chain links TRBV27 to TRBJ2-7, with D perhaps assigned TRBD1 or TRBD2 (6 bases each). Trimming stripped 4 bases from V and 4 bases from J, with 17 bases between. Germline lookup yields CDR1 MNHEY and CDR2 SMNVEV (reference sequence). The CDR3 runs 15 residues. CDR3 nucleotides: TGTGCCAGCAGTTCCGGGGGCAATGTGGGGTACGAGCAGTACTTC. It yields the protein CASSSGGNVGYEQYF.

The chain employs TRBV5-1 and TRBJ2-2; unclear D gene. The CDR3 loop spans 16 amino acids. V was pared by 2 bases and J by 0 bases, with 11 bases between. The V gene's germline CDR1 is SGHRS and CDR2 YFSETQ. The CDR3 DNA follows: TGCGCCAGCAGCTTCCTAGTCCCCGCGAACACCGGGGAGCTGTTTTTT. Its translation is CASSFLVPANTGELFF. The variable domain in full, with the rest retrieved from reference TRBV5-1 and TRBJ2-2, is KAGVTQTPRYLIKTRGQQVTLSCSPISGHRSVSWYQQTPGQGLQFLFEYFSETQRNKGNFPGRFSGRQFSNSRSEMNVSTLELGDSALYLCASSFLVPANTGELFFGEGSRLTVL.

The rearrangement links TRBV27 to TRBJ2-1; 8 bases are shared with TRBD2. The V and J ends lost 9 bases and 0 bases, in that order; junction bases with no gene match: 7. This CDR3 comprises 15 residues. Germline-derived CDR1 and CDR2 are MNHEY and SMNVEV (reference sequence). The CDR3 DNA reads TGTGCCAGGGGGGAGGGACTAGACTCCTACAATGAGCAGTTCTTC. Translation: CARGEGLDSYNEQFF.